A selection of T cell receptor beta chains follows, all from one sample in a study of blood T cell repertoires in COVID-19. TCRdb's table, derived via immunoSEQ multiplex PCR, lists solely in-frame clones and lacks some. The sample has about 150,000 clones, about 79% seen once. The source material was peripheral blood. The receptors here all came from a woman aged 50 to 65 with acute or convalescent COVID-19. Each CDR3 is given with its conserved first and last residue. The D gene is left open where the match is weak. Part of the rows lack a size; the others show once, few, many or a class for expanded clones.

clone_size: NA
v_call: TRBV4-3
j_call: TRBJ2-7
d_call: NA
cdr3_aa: CASSQGLYMVYEQYF
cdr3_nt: TGCGCCAGCAGCCAAGGACTCTATATGGTCTACGAGCAGTACTTC

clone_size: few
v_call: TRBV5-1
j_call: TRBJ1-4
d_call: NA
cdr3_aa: CASSLGGKATNEKLFF
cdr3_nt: TGCGCCAGCAGCTTGGGAGGGAAGGCAACTAATGAAAAACTGTTTTTT

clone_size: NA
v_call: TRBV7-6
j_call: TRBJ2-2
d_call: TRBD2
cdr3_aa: CASSLASGYDTGELFF
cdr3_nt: TGTGCCAGCAGCTTAGCTAGCGGGTACGACACCGGGGAGCTGTTTTTT

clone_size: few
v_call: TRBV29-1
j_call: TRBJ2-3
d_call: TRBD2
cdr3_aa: CSVEPAGGREDTQYF
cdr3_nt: TGCAGCGTTGAACCAGCGGGGGGCCGGGAAGATACGCAGTATTTT

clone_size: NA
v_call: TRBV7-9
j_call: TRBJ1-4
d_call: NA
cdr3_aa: CASSQSTGGTNEKLFF
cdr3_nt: TGTGCCAGCAGCCAGTCGACAGGAGGAACTAATGAAAAACTGTTTTTT

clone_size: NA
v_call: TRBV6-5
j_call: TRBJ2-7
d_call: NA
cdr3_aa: CASSYTQYEGEQYF
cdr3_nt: TGTGCCAGCAGTTACACCCAATACGAGGGCGAGCAGTACTTC

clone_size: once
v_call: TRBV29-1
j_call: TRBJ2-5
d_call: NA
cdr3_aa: CSVGDVQETQYF
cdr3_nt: TGCAGCGTTGGAGACGTACAAGAGACCCAGTACTTC

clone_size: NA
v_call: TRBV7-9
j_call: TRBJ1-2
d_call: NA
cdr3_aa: CASSPGAGRGYTF
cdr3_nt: TGTGCCAGCAGCCCAGGGGCAGGGCGGGGCTACACCTTC

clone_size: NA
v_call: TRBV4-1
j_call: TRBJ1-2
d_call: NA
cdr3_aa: CASSQPLGTGTYGYTF
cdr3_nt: TGCGCCAGCAGCCAACCCCTAGGTACAGGAACCTATGGCTACACCTTC

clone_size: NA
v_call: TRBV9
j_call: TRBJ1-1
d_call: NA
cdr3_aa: CASSVDGGSNTEAFF
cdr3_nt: TGTGCCAGCAGCGTAGATGGAGGATCGAACACTGAAGCTTTCTTT

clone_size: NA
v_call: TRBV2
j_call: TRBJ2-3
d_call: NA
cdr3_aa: CASEVTRGGDTQYF
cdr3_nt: TGTGCCAGCGAGGTAACCAGAGGCGGAGATACGCAGTATTTT

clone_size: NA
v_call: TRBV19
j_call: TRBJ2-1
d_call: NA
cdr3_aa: CASSKDLSYNEQFF
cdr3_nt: TGTGCCAGTAGTAAGGACTTGTCCTACAATGAGCAGTTCTTC

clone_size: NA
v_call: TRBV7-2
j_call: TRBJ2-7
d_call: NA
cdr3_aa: CASSLPSRSYEQYF
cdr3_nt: TGTGCCAGCAGCTTACCTAGCCGATCCTACGAGCAGTACTTC

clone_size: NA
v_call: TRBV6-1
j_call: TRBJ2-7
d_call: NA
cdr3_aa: CASSEARLRGYF
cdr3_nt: TGTGCCAGCAGTGAAGCGCGTCTCCGAGGGTACTTC

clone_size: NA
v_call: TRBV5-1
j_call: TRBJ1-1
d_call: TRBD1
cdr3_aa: CASSQAGQGTEAFF
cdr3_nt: TGCGCCAGCAGCCAGGCGGGACAGGGAACTGAAGCTTTCTTT

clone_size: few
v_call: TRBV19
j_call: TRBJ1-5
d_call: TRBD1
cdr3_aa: CASRIQGTGQPQHF
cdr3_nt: TGTGCCAGTAGGATACAGGGGACGGGTCAGCCCCAGCATTTT

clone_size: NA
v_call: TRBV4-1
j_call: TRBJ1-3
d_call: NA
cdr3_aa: CASSQDAGIGNTIYF
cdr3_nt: TGCGCCAGCAGCCAAGATGCAGGTATTGGAAACACCATATATTTT

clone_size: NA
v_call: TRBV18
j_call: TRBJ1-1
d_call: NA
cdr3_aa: CASSPDRTMNTEAFF
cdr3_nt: TGTGCCAGCTCACCGGACAGAACCATGAACACTGAAGCTTTCTTT

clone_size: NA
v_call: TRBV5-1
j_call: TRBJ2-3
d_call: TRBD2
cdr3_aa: CASSLLVSGGMDTQYF
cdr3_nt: TGCGCCAGCAGCTTGCTGGTTAGCGGGGGAATGGATACGCAGTATTTT

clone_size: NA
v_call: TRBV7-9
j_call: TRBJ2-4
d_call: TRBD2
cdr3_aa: CASSTGTSGFQYF
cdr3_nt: TGTGCCAGCAGCACCGGGACTAGCGGTTTTCAGTACTTC

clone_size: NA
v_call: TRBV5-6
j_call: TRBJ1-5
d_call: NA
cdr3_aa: CASSFWASNQPQHF
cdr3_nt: TGTGCCAGCAGCTTTTGGGCTTCCAATCAGCCCCAGCATTTT

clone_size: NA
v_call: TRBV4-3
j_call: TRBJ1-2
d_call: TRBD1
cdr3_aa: CASSQEAGGKNYGYTF
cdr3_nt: TGCGCCAGCAGCCAAGAAGCAGGGGGCAAGAACTATGGCTACACCTTC

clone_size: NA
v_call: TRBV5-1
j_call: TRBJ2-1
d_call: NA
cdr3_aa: CASSQGLPYNEQFF
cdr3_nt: TGCGCCAGCAGCCAGGGGTTGCCCTACAATGAGCAGTTCTTC

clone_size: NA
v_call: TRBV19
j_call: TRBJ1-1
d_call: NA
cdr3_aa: CASSTPHGGTEAFF
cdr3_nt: TGTGCCAGTAGTACCCCCCACGGGGGCACTGAAGCTTTCTTT

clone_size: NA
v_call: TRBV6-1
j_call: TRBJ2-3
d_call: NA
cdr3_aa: CASSDRTGRADTQYF
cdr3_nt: TGTGCCAGCAGTGACCGGACAGGGAGGGCAGATACGCAGTATTTT

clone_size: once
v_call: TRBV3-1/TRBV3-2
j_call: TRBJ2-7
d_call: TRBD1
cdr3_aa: CASSLNRGHEQYF
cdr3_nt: TGTGCCAGCAGCCTCAACAGGGGTCATGAGCAGTACTTC

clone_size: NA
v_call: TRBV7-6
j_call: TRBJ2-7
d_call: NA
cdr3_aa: CASSLEGGWDSPYEQYF
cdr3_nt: TGTGCCAGCAGCTTAGAGGGAGGCTGGGACAGCCCCTACGAGCAGTACTTC

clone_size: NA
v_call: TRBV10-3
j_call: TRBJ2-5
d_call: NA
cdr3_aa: CAISESGGFQETQYF
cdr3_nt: TGTGCCATCAGTGAGTCGGGGGGATTCCAAGAGACCCAGTACTTC

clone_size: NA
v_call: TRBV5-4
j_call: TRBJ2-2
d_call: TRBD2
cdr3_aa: CASSPREGGLGELFF
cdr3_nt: TGTGCCAGCAGCCCCCGGGAGGGAGGACTGGGGGAGCTGTTTTTT